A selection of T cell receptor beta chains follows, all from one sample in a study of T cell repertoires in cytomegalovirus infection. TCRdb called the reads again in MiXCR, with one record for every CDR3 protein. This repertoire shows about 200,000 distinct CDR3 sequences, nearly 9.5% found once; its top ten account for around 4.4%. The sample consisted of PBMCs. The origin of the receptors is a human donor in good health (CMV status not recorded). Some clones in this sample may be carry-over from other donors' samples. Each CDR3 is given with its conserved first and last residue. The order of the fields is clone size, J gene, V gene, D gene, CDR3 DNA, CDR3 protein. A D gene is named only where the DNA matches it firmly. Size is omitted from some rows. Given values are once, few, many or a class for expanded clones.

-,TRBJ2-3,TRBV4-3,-,TGCGCCAGCAGCCAAGATATCGGGGTCACAGATACGCAGTATTTT,CASSQDIGVTDTQYF
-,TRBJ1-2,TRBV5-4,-,TGTGCCAGCAGCGATGGACGCCTCCTAGGCTATGGCTACACCTTC,CASSDGRLLGYGYTF
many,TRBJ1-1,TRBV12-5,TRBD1,TGTGCTAGTGGAAGGGGGCAGAACACTGAAGCTTTCTTT,CASGRGQNTEAFF
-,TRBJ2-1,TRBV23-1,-,TGCGCCAGCAGTCAAAATAGGCACAATGAGCAGTTCTTC,CASSQNRHNEQFF
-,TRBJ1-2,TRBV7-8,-,TGTGCCAGCAGCTTAAATCGTAACTTGGACTATGGCTACACCTTC,CASSLNRNLDYGYTF
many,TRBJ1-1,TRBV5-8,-,TGTGCCAGCAGCTTGGTCTACACTGAAGCTTTCTTT,CASSLVYTEAFF
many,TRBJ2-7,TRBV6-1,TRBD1,TGTGCCAGCAGTCCGGGACAGCTCTCCTACGAGCAGTACTTC,CASSPGQLSYEQYF
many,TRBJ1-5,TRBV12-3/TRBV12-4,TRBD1,TGTGCCAGCAGAATGACAGGGTCGGGCAATCAGCCCCAGCATTTT,CASRMTGSGNQPQHF
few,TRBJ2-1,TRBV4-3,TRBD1,TGCGCCAGCAGCCAAGACCGCGGACAGGGGAAATCGGATGAGCAGTTCTTC,CASSQDRGQGKSDEQFF
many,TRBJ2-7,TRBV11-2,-,TGTGCCAGCAGCTTAGGACACTACTCCTACGAGCAGTACTTC,CASSLGHYSYEQYF
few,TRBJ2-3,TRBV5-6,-,TGTGCCAGCAGGACGGACTTTTACACAGATACGCAGTATTTT,CASRTDFYTDTQYF
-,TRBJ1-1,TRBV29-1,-,TGCAGCGTTGCGACGAACACTGAAGCTTTCTTT,CSVATNTEAFF
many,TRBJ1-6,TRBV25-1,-,TGTGCCAGCAGTCTTGCCGGGGGGAGCTCCTATAATTCACCCCTCCACTTT,CASSLAGGSSYNSPLHF